Given below is one T cell receptor (beta chain) in context. The sample comes from a study of blood T cell repertoires in COVID-19. Repertoires were generated with immunoSEQ multiplex PCR, while TCRdb's copy carries only in-frame clones and drops some. The table has tens of thousands of clones, around 80% seen once. The V gene's germline CDR1 is KGHSH and CDR2 LQKENI. Trimming took off 6 bases at V and 2 bases at J, with 18 bases between the two ends. CDR3 length: 16 residues. The receptor's source is a human donor in a cohort sampled during active COVID-19. Sequenced: peripheral blood. V and J are TRBV18 and TRBJ2-3; D not resolved. The DNA of the CDR3 is TGTGCCAGCTCCCCCCAATTGGGCGAACCCACAGATACGCAGTATTTT. Translating it yields CASSPQLGEPTDTQYF.